This TCR beta chain was sequenced for a study of cytomegalovirus exposure and HLA in healthy donors. Study-level findings and limits: Analyses of presence and absence presupposed an approximately uniform sequencing depth across donors. A missense DCLRE1C variant was associated with V- and J-gene trimming of TCR beta chains in a later analysis, and an independent cohort replicated the association.

Worth noting for this clone: Its target is unknown.

The CDR3 has 15 amino acids. Between the trimmed V and J ends, which lost 7 bases and 0 bases, there was a span of 14 bases. In germline, CDR1 is SGHAT, CDR2 FQNNGV. Use of 60 Vbeta and 13 Jbeta primers characterized the PCR. Profiling relied on immunoSEQ multiplex PCR, and the TCRdb table lists in-frame clones only, not all of them. The repertoire table contains around 100,000 clones. The J gene is TRBJ2-3, the V gene TRBV11-2; tentative D call: TRBD2 (5 bases). This clonotype originated in a woman aged 25 to 39 in good health and CMV-seronegative. The sequencing input was PBMCs. CDR3 bases: TGTGCCAGCACCCGGGATGAGGATAGCACAGATACGCAGTATTTT. This encodes CASTRDEDSTDTQYF.